This T cell receptor beta chain was identified during a study of cytomegalovirus exposure and HLA in healthy donors. Germline loops: CDR1 DFQATT, CDR2 SNEGSKA (reference sequence). The V and J ends lost 4 bases and 7 bases respectively, with 8 bases between them. The CDR3 is 11 amino acids. The PCR ran on 60 Vbeta and 13 Jbeta primers. Using immunoSEQ multiplex PCR, the repertoire was profiled, and TCRdb retains in-frame clones only, with some absent. The profile covers about 100,000 clones, with approximately 70% appearing a single time and about 11% taken by the ten largest. The sequence came from a man aged 35 to 55 in good health and CMV-seropositive. V and J are TRBV20-1 and TRBJ1-5, with TRBD1 as a possible D gene (6 bases). The sequenced sample consisted of PBMCs. CDR3 nucleotides: TGCAGTGCTACAGGGGACCAGCCCCAGCATTTT. This gives the protein CSATGDQPQHF.